This entry describes one T cell receptor (beta chain). What it binds is unknown. Deep sequencing aimed at 1 in 200,000 to 1 in 1 million T cells' resolution. This table comes from immunoSEQ multiplex PCR, and its TCRdb copy is limited to in-frame clones, with some not included. This sample has about 140,000 clones, with around 82% found just once. This specimen belongs to a study of cytotoxic CD8 clonotypes in ibrutinib-treated CLL. Study overall: Response samples were obtained once patients had received a median approximately 11 months of treatment, range 6 to 36.

Study results and caveats: The clonality went up when patients responded to ibrutinib and dropped back toward baseline at progression.

With 7 bases removed from V and 2 bases from J, the gap between germline ends came to 14 bases. This CDR3 region has 13 residues. Germline values: CDR1 GTSNPN, CDR2 SVGIG (reference sequence). Material: PBMCs, obtained after 36 months of ibrutinib treatment. This sequence joins TRBV30 and TRBJ1-2; D might be TRBD1 (6 bases). This TCR was recovered from a human donor with chronic lymphocytic leukemia. This CDR3 is CASPGAANYGYTF. CDR3 nucleotide sequence: TGTGCCTCCCCGGGGGCGGCGAACTATGGCTACACCTTC. Looking up the rest from reference TRBV30 and TRBJ1-2 gives the full variable domain: SQTIHQWPATLVQPVGSPLSLECTVEGTSNPNLYWYRQAAGRGLQLLFYSVGIGQISSEVPQNLSASRPQDRQFILSSKKLLLSDSGFYLCASPGAANYGYTFGSGTRLTVV.